This T cell receptor beta chain was found in a study of Ad26.COV2.S vaccination and SARS-CoV-2 variants. General study points: Reportedly, after vaccination the spike-specific CD8+ and CD4+ T cell responses displayed substantial breadth.

As for this clone: No antigen is known for it.

The table came from immunoSEQ multiplex PCR; TCRdb's copy has only in-frame clones and leaves some out. The data show around 350,000 clones, with roughly nine tenths seen just once and under 4% held by the top ten. The CDR3 runs to 15 residues. Germline V gives CDR1 SGHRS, CDR2 YFSETQ. Trimming left V 3 bases short and J 4 bases short, with 15 bases between. Specimen: peripheral blood, collected after recovery from COVID-19. The origin of this receptor is a human donor who had recovered from COVID-19. The rearrangement joins TRBV5-1 to TRBJ2-3; tentatively, D is TRBD1 (6 bases). This chain's CDR3 is CASSSPGAFPDTQYF. CDR3 coding DNA: TGCGCCAGCAGCTCTCCAGGGGCCTTCCCAGATACGCAGTATTTT.